A single T cell receptor beta chain is shown here with its context. Its matching antigen is unknown. Some clones are missing from TCRdb's copy, which holds only in-frame ones; the method was immunoSEQ multiplex PCR. Of under 25,000 clones in the sample, less than 98% were seen once. This CDR3 comprises 12 residues. The trim removed 7 bases at V and 3 bases at J, leaving 1 base unmatched. Germline CDR1 and CDR2: SQVTM and ANQGSEA. The data originate from a study of monozygotic twins with cystic fibrosis. Study conclusions and caveats: In 13 of 16 pairs, V gene usage was closest to the co-twin's. Median Simpson clonality of approximately 0.0088 suggested naive T cells predominated.

Sequences were obtained from blood. The V and J genes are TRBV29-1 and TRBJ2-1, with 9 bases that match TRBD2. This sequence originates from a girl aged 5-17 years with cystic fibrosis. The CDR3 region has the DNA TGCAGCGCAGCGGGGGGCTACAATGAGCAGTTCTTC. It encodes CSAAGGYNEQFF.